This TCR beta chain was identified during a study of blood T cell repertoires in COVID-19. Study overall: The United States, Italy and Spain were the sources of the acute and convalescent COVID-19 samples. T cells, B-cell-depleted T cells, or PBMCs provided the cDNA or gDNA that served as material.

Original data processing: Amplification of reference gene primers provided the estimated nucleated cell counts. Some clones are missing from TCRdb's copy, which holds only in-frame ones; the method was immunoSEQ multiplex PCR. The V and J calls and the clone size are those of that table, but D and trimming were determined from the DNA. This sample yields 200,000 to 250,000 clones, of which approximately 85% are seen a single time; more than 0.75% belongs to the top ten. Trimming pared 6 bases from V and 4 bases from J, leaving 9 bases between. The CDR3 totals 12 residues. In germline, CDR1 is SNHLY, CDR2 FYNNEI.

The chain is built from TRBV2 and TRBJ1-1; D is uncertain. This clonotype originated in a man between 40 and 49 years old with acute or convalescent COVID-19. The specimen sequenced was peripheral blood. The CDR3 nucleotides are TGTGCCAGCAGGAGGGAGGGCACTGAAGCTTTCTTT. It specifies CASRREGTEAFF.